Below, 17 T cell receptor beta chains from the same sample are listed, as sequenced in a study of cytomegalovirus exposure and HLA in healthy donors. Primers included in the PCR were 60 Vbeta and 13 Jbeta primers. Produced via immunoSEQ multiplex PCR; TCRdb's table is partial and in-frame only. In the table there are about 120,000 clones, 55% to 65% of which are singletons. The sequencing input was PBMCs. The receptor set was obtained from a woman in her 40s in good health and CMV-seropositive.

This clone was seen only a few times. The chain couples TRBV7-2 to TRBJ2-2; 13 bases fit TRBD2. CDR3 size: 15 residues. The V and J ends lost 3 bases and 6 bases, in that order; junction bases with no gene match: 1. Germline-derived CDR1 and CDR2 are SGHTA and FQGNSA. The CDR3 sequence is CASSFGLAGAGELFF. CDR3 nucleotides: TGTGCCAGCAGCTTCGGACTAGCGGGAGCCGGGGAGCTGTTTTTT. The entire variable domain, with the rest obtained from reference TRBV7-2 and TRBJ2-2, is as follows: GAGVSQSPSNKVTEKGKDVELRCDPISGHTALYWYRQSLGQGLEFLIYFQGNSAPDKSGLPSDRFSAERTGGSVSTLTIQRTQQEDSAVYLCASSFGLAGAGELFFGEGSRLTVL.

This chain joins TRBV27 and TRBJ1-2; TRBD1 agrees at 7 bases. Germline V lookup: CDR1 MNHEY, CDR2 SMNVEV (reference sequence). The CDR3 covers 13 residues. With 3 bases clipped from V and 4 bases from J, the junction kept 2 bases outside the gene matches. The CDR3 DNA is TGTGCCAGCAGTTTGGGACAGAGCTATGGCTACACCTTC. Amino acids: CASSLGQSYGYTF.

V gene TRBV29-1 combines with J gene TRBJ1-2; D unclear. The V end lost 4 bases, the J end lost 7 bases, and 13 bases lay between the germline ends. Germline CDR1 is SQVTM and CDR2 is ANQGSEA. This CDR3 has 12 amino acids. The CDR3 loop is CSVASIRGGYTF. The CDR3 nucleotides are TGCAGCGTTGCCAGCATTCGAGGTGGCTACACCTTC.

This clone was counted only a few times. This chain's CDR3 is CASSPRFDGSYEQYF. The CDR3 DNA reads as TGTGCCAGCAGCCCTAGGTTTGACGGATCCTACGAGCAGTACTTC. The chain links TRBV4-2 to TRBJ2-7, with no clear D. Germline-derived CDR1 and CDR2 are LGHNA and YNFKEQ. The CDR3 runs to 15 residues. The V end lost 4 bases, the J end lost 1 base, and 14 bases lay between the germline ends.

The rearrangement links TRBV28 to TRBJ1-2; TRBD1 is a possible D gene (5 bases). Trimming took 11 bases from V and 0 from J, leaving 13 bases between them. This CDR3 is 13 amino acids long. Germline CDR1 MDHEN, CDR2 SYDVKM. CDR3 bases: TGTGCCGGCCAGGGTTTTCCTAACTATGGCTACACCTTC. Translated: CAGQGFPNYGYTF.

This clone occurred a few times. This rearrangement joins TRBV19 to TRBJ1-5; 9 bases align to TRBD1. Germline V gene data show CDR1 as LNHDA and CDR2 as SQIVND (reference sequence). The ends lost 5 bases at V and 6 bases at J; junction bases unmatched: 2. CDR3 size: 13 residues. The CDR3 nucleotides read TGTGCCAGTAGTGGGACAGGGACTCAGCCCCAGCATTTT. It codes for CASSGTGTQPQHF.

This clone was found a few times. The chain has TRBV19 and TRBJ1-5; D not resolved. V lost 5 bases and J 7 bases, leaving 12 bases between the germline ends. The CDR3 has 13 residues. Germline V lookup: CDR1 LNHDA, CDR2 SQIVND (reference sequence). For the CDR3, the DNA is TGTGCCAGTAGTGAACTGACCGGGCAGCCCCAGCATTTT. Amino acids: CASSELTGQPQHF.

This chain joins TRBV7-9 and TRBJ2-7, with a possible D match to TRBD1 (6 bases). The germline gives CDR1 SEHNR, CDR2 FQNEAQ (reference sequence). Between the trimmed V and J ends, which lost 6 bases and 6 bases, there was a span of 12 bases. This CDR3 has 12 amino acids. DNA for the CDR3: TGTGCCAGCAGTTTACAGGGAAGCGAGCAGTACTTC. Amino acid sequence: CASSLQGSEQYF.

The V gene is TRBV5-1, the J gene TRBJ2-2, with a possible D match to TRBD2 (6 bases). V lost 5 bases, J lost 7 bases, and 12 bases lay in between. The germline V gene has CDR1 SGHRS and CDR2 YFSETQ. This CDR3 region has 13 residues. The CDR3 DNA sequence: TGCGCCAGCAGTGAGCGGGCGGACGGGGAGCTGTTTTTT. Translating it yields CASSERADGELFF.

This chain joins TRBV7-8 and TRBJ1-3; possible D gene TRBD1, 5 bases. V gave up 1 base and J gave up 4 bases, with 20 bases separating them. The CDR3 is made up of 18 amino acids. Germline assignment: CDR1 SGHVS and CDR2 FQNEAQ. DNA of the CDR3: TGTGCCAGCAGCTTAGGTCCAGGGCTGCGGGGCGTCGGAAACACCATATATTTT. It encodes CASSLGPGLRGVGNTIYF.

The V and J genes are TRBV27 and TRBJ2-7; D uncertain. There are 14 residues in the CDR3. Germline CDR1 MNHEY, CDR2 SMNVEV (reference sequence). The V end was cut by 2 bases, the J end by 4 bases, with 12 bases between. The CDR3 loop is CASSLGEMRYEQYF. The CDR3 DNA reads TGTGCCAGCAGTTTAGGAGAGATGAGATACGAGCAGTACTTC.

The CDR3 sequence: CATSGEVTWETQYF. The CDR3 nucleotides are TGTGCCACCAGCGGGGAGGTTACTTGGGAGACCCAGTACTTC. This sequence joins TRBV15 and TRBJ2-5, with D possibly TRBD2 on 6 matching bases. CDR3 length equals 14 residues. Germline CDR1 LNHNV, CDR2 YYDKDF (reference sequence). V was trimmed by 5 bases and J by 5 bases, leaving 15 bases between them.

This rearrangement joins TRBV5-4 to TRBJ1-4; D remains unclear. Trimming took 0 bases from V and 5 from J, leaving 8 bases between them. There are 14 residues in the CDR3. Germline CDR1 is SGHNT and CDR2 is YYREEE (reference sequence). The CDR3 sequence is CASSLALENEKLFF. In DNA, the CDR3 is TGTGCCAGCAGCTTGGCTCTGGAGAATGAAAAACTGTTTTTT.

This chain uses TRBV2 with TRBJ2-2, with unresolved D. The CDR3 extends over 12 amino acids. The germline V gene has CDR1 SNHLY and CDR2 FYNNEI. V was pared by 11 bases and J by 7 bases, with 14 bases between. CDR3 sequence reads: CAGDNNHGELFF. The DNA for the CDR3 is TGTGCCGGTGACAATAACCACGGGGAGCTGTTTTTT.

The chain links TRBV9 to TRBJ2-3, with TRBD2 matching over 9 bases. Trimming took 0 bases from V and 4 from J; bases not matched to a gene: 3. CDR3 length: 15 amino acids. Germline lookup yields CDR1 SGDLS and CDR2 YYNGEE. As DNA, the CDR3 is TGTGCCAGCAGCGTAGAGGGCGGGAGGGCAGATACGCAGTATTTT. Residues: CASSVEGGRADTQYF.

The table lists this clone with a few counts. The chain carries TRBV21-1 and TRBJ2-7; TRBD1, the table's D call, was not compared with the DNA. TRBV21-1 is deemed a pseudogene. This CDR3 spans 16 amino acids. The CDR3: CASSKGGLPCIYEQYF. The CDR3 DNA reads as TGTGCCAGCAGCAAAGGGGGCCTTCCCTGCATCTACGAGCAGTACTTC.

This sequence joins TRBV11-2 and TRBJ2-7; 8 nucleotides match TRBD2. V was pared by 1 base and J by 5 bases, with 7 bases of the junction left unmatched. Germline values: CDR1 SGHAT, CDR2 FQNNGV. The CDR3 length is 15 residues. For the CDR3, the DNA is TGTGCCAGCAGCTTAGGGCCAGCGGGAGTTCACGAGCAGTACTTC. This sequence encodes CASSLGPAGVHEQYF.